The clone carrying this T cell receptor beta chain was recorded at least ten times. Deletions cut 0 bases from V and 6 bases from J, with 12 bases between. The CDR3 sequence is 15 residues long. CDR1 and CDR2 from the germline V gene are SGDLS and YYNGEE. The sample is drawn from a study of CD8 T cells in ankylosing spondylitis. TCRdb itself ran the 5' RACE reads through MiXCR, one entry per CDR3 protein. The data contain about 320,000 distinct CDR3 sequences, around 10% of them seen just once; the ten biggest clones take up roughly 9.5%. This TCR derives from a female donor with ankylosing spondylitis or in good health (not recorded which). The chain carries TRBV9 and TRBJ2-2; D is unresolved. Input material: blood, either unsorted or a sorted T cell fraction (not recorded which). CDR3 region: CASSVDLGLAGELFF. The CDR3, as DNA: TGTGCCAGCAGCGTAGACTTAGGGTTGGCCGGGGAGCTGTTTTTT.